These T cell receptor beta chains were read from a single sample in a study of shared clonotypes between healthy human individuals. Profiling relied on immunoSEQ multiplex PCR, and the TCRdb table lists in-frame clones only, not all of them. The table has 1.5 million to 2.5 million clones, around 96% seen once. Sequenced input: naive CD8+ T cells sorted from blood. Receptor source: a man between 18 and 29 years old in good health. The conserved cysteine and the conserved F or W are not part of the CDR3 here. The order of the fields is V gene, J gene, CDR3 protein.

>TRBV30|TRBJ2-7
AWRDGTPRRGSYEQY
>TRBV9|TRBJ2-1
ASSVGTSGGVEQF
>TRBV5-4|TRBJ1-4
ASSFRSGEKLF
>TRBV13|TRBJ2-1
ASSLAEGPYNEQF
>TRBV9|TRBJ2-3
ASSAEGGTDTQY
>TRBV7-9|TRBJ2-6
ASEQGVNMEGNVLT
>TRBV30|TRBJ1-1
AWRYEGRTEAF
>TRBV28|TRBJ1-6
ASSLQGAIGSYNSPLH
>TRBV13|TRBJ2-2
ASSQRTGNTGELF
>TRBV7-9|TRBJ2-3
ASSLARAGATDTQY
>TRBV7-9|TRBJ1-2
ASSLDLGGYGYT
>TRBV6-1|TRBJ2-7
ASSELSPSSYEQY
>TRBV13|TRBJ2-3
ASSYSPWADTQY
>TRBV5-1|TRBJ2-5
ASSLGVQGASAQETQY
>TRBV4-3|TRBJ2-7
ASSPDGSYEQY
>TRBV28|TRBJ1-1
ASSFRPPRTGANTEAF
>TRBV7-7|TRBJ2-7
ASSPLGGNYEQY
>TRBV28|TRBJ2-5
ASSLHWTAEETQY
>TRBV11-2|TRBJ2-7
ASSLDPGAGYEQY
>TRBV9|TRBJ2-3
ASSLGLAGDTQY
>TRBV6-5|TRBJ1-1
ASSYDRLNTEAF
>TRBV7-9|TRBJ1-5
ASNSPPQH
>TRBV2|TRBJ2-1
ASSELWTSGSGGQF
>TRBV11-2|TRBJ2-2
ASSITGTSGNTGELF
>TRBV15|TRBJ2-7
ATSRVPQGYEQY
>TRBV5-4|TRBJ2-4
ASSPGQGLKNIQY
>TRBV18|TRBJ2-2
ASSPGGLAKSNTGELF
>TRBV27|TRBJ1-5
ASSLYQGIQPQH
>TRBV6-4|TRBJ1-2
ASTTTDSSYGYT
>TRBV21-1|TRBJ2-4
ASSPIELPGTSGNIQY
>TRBV27|TRBJ1-1
ASSLSIGQVNTEAF
>TRBV2|TRBJ2-1
ASSDPGLHNEQF
>TRBV6-5|TRBJ2-1
ASGLSSYNEQF
>TRBV7-9|TRBJ2-7
ASSPKVGYEQY
>TRBV29-1|TRBJ2-2
SVEDPGGNGELF
>TRBV7-6|TRBJ2-1
ASSLASEVSYNEQF
>TRBV4-1|TRBJ2-2
ASSQESGTGGGELF
>TRBV5-1|TRBJ2-7
ASSLGSGSYEQY
>TRBV13|TRBJ1-4
ASSPDREQYRKLF
>TRBV6-6|TRBJ2-7
ASSYAFGDEQY
>TRBV9|TRBJ1-4
ASSVDGGFNEKLF
>TRBV6-5|TRBJ1-5
ASSYAGPGPQH
>TRBV7-2|TRBJ2-2
ASSPGSNTGELF
>TRBV9|TRBJ2-1
ASSVGQGYDNEQF
>TRBV7-7|TRBJ1-4
ASSLAYRVLGEKLF
>TRBV5-1|TRBJ1-1
ASSLLAQGSATEAF
>TRBV30|TRBJ2-7
AWSATGVEQY
>TRBV5-1|TRBJ2-7
ASSLEWTLGGEQY
>TRBV5-6|TRBJ1-5
ASSSEH
>TRBV4-1|TRBJ2-7
ASSQEASGIYEQY
>TRBV7-3|TRBJ2-3
ASSLALTDTQY